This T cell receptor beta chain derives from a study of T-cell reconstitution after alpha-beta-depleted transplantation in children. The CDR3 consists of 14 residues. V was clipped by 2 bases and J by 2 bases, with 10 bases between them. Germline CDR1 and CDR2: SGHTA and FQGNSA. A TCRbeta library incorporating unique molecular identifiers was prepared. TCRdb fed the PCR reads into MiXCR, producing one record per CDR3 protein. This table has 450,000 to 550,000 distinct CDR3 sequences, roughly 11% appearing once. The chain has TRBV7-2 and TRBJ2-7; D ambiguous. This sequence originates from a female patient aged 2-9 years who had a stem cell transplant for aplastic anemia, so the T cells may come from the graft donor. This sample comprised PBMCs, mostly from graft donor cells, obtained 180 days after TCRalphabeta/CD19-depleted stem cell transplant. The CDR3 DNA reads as TGTGCCAGCAGCTTAACGACTGGAGCCTACGAGCAGTACGTC. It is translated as CASSLTTGAYEQYV.